A selection of T cell receptor beta chains follows, all from one sample in a study of molecular identifiers for immune sequencing clone quantification. MiXCR, run by TCRdb on the PCR reads, gives a single entry per CDR3 protein. The table lists roughly 100,000 distinct CDR3 sequences, about 35% of them singletons. The specimen was naive CD8+ T cells from blood, with Jurkat cell RNA spiked in. All receptors come from a human donor in good health. Some libraries in this study had Jurkat cell RNA spiked in. The CDR3 runs from the conserved cysteine through the conserved F or W. The D gene is left open where the match is weak. Where a row states a size, it is once, few, many or the class of an expanded clone; other rows omit it.

v_gene	abundance	j_gene	d_gene	CDR3nt	CDR3aa
TRBV28	many	TRBJ2-2	TRBD1	TGTGCCAGCAGTCTAGACAGGGTGGGCGGTGAGACCGGGGAGCTGTTTTTT	CASSLDRVGGETGELFF
TRBV5-4	-	TRBJ2-7	TRBD1	TGTGCCAGCAGCTACCCCGGGACAGAGACAGCCTACGAGCAGTACTTC	CASSYPGTETAYEQYF
TRBV28	many	TRBJ2-7	TRBD2	TGTGCCAGCAGCCCCTTCCGGGGAGGGCCCCACGAGCAGTACTTC	CASSPFRGGPHEQYF
TRBV27	few	TRBJ2-3	-	TGTGCCAGCAGTCCCACCCGACTAACTAGCACAGATACGCAGTATTTT	CASSPTRLTSTDTQYF
TRBV14	few	TRBJ2-7	-	TGTGCCAGCAGCCAAGATCGGGTAGTCAGGGGATTCGGGCCAGAGCAGTACTTC	CASSQDRVVRGFGPEQYF
TRBV5-1	few	TRBJ2-1	-	TGCGCCAGCAGCACGGTAGAGAGCTCCTACAATGAGCAGTTCTTC	CASSTVESSYNEQFF
TRBV4-3	few	TRBJ1-1	TRBD1	TGCGCCAGCAGCCACCGCGGACAGGCCGGCACTGAAGCTTTCTTT	CASSHRGQAGTEAFF
TRBV4-3	-	TRBJ2-7	-	TGCGCCAGCAGCCCGGCCCTCTCCTACGAGCAGTACTTC	CASSPALSYEQYF
TRBV11-2	-	TRBJ2-1	TRBD1	TGTGCCAGCAGCTTAGGGGACAGTCAGTTCTTC	CASSLGDSQFF
TRBV25-1	-	TRBJ2-3	-	TGTGCCAGCAGTGCGAACGGGAGAGTAACAGATACGCAGTATTTT	CASSANGRVTDTQYF
TRBV7-6	few	TRBJ2-5	-	TGTGCCAGCAGCCGGCCAATGGACCAAGAGACCCAGTACTTC	CASSRPMDQETQYF
TRBV7-7	many	TRBJ2-1	-	TGTGCCAGCAGCTTAGAGGTAGCGGCCCTTCCCGATGAGCAGTTCTTC	CASSLEVAALPDEQFF
TRBV19	many	TRBJ1-1	TRBD1	TGTGCCAGTAACTCAGGGGGCACTGAAGCTTTCTTT	CASNSGGTEAFF
TRBV28	-	TRBJ1-4	-	TGTGCCGGCAGTCTCGGGACATTTGCAACTAATGAAAAACTGTTTTTT	CAGSLGTFATNEKLFF
TRBV5-1	-	TRBJ1-1	-	TGCGTCAGCAGCTTGGGCCGGAACACTGAAGCTTTCTTT	CVSSLGRNTEAFF
TRBV7-9	few	TRBJ2-7	-	TGTGCCAGCAGCTTTGGGGATCCAGGGCAGTACTTC	CASSFGDPGQYF
TRBV5-4	-	TRBJ2-5	-	TGTGCCAGCAGCCACAGGACAGACTGGGAGACCCAGTACTTC	CASSHRTDWETQYF
TRBV7-2	-	TRBJ2-7	-	TGTGCCAGCAGCTTAGGATTCGGCTACGAGCAGTACTTC	CASSLGFGYEQYF
TRBV12-3/TRBV12-4	many	TRBJ2-3	-	TGTGCCAGCGACGCGTCTGGGACGACAAGCACAGACACGCAGTATTTT	CASDASGTTSTDTQYF
TRBV28	few	TRBJ2-1	TRBD2	TGTGCCAGCAGTCTTAGCGGGGCTTACAATGAGCAGTTCTTC	CASSLSGAYNEQFF
TRBV9	-	TRBJ2-2	TRBD2	TGTGCCAGCAGCGGAATAGGGACTAGCGGGAGTTGGAACACCGGGGAGCTGTTTTTT	CASSGIGTSGSWNTGELFF
TRBV10-3	few	TRBJ2-7	TRBD1	TGTGCCATCAGTGAGGACAGGGCTGTCTCCTACGAGCAGTACTTC	CAISEDRAVSYEQYF
TRBV28	many	TRBJ1-1	TRBD1	TGTGCCAGCAGTCCCCAGGACAGGAGTTCCACTGAAGCTTTCTTT	CASSPQDRSSTEAFF
TRBV28	many	TRBJ2-3	TRBD1	TGTGCCAGCAGTTCGACAGGGGCTAGCACAGATACGCAGTATTTT	CASSSTGASTDTQYF
TRBV27	few	TRBJ2-3	-	TGTGCCAGCAGTTTACCTCCTACGCAGTATTTT	CASSLPPTQYF
TRBV28	-	TRBJ2-7	-	TGTGCCAGCAGTTTATCCCAGGCCAACTACGAGCAGTACTTC	CASSLSQANYEQYF
TRBV9	-	TRBJ2-2	-	TGTGCCAGCAGCGTAGAAGGGACCGGGGAGCTGTTTTTT	CASSVEGTGELFF
TRBV6-5	-	TRBJ2-2	TRBD1	TGTGCCAGCAGCCCGTCTCAGGGGGCCGGGGAGCTGTTTTTT	CASSPSQGAGELFF
TRBV9	few	TRBJ1-5	-	TGTGCCAGCAGCGCGGACTGGACAGCCACCTGGCCCCAGCATTTT	CASSADWTATWPQHF
TRBV19	-	TRBJ1-5	-	TGTGCCAGTAGTATGGGCGGAACCAATCAGCCCCAGCATTTT	CASSMGGTNQPQHF
TRBV18	few	TRBJ2-7	TRBD2	TGTGCCAGCTCACCAAGGACTAGCGGGGCCCAAAGGAACGAGCAGTACTTC	CASSPRTSGAQRNEQYF
TRBV3-1	-	TRBJ2-7	TRBD1	TGTGCCAGCAGCCAAGATGCGAGGACAGGGTACACCTACGAGCAGTACTTC	CASSQDARTGYTYEQYF
TRBV6-2/TRBV6-3	-	TRBJ2-7	-	TGTGCCAGCAGTTACCCGGCCTACGAGCAGTACTTC	CASSYPAYEQYF
TRBV20-1	-	TRBJ2-7	-	TGCAGAGCTAGAGATGGCCAGGCCCTGGGGATTAGCTCCAACGAGCTGTACTTC	CRARDGQALGISSNELYF
TRBV5-6	once	TRBJ2-2	-	TGTGCCAGCTGCCCCCTGGCCGGGGAGCTGTTTTTT	CASCPLAGELFF
TRBV28	once	TRBJ2-1	-	TGTGCCACAACAGGGACCGTACCTCATGAGCAGTTCTTC	CATTGTVPHEQFF
TRBV4-3	few	TRBJ2-1	-	TGCGCCAGCAGCCAAGATGCGCTAGTCCGGGATAATGAGCAGTTCTTC	CASSQDALVRDNEQFF
TRBV5-4	many	TRBJ2-5	-	TGTGCCAGCAGCTTGGATACAGGGCAAGAGACCCAGTACTTC	CASSLDTGQETQYF
TRBV6-2/TRBV6-3	few	TRBJ2-2	TRBD2	TGTGCCACCCAGAGCGGGGGGGCCAACGGGGAGCTGTTTTTT	CATQSGGANGELFF
TRBV4-3	-	TRBJ2-7	TRBD2	TGCGCCAGCAGCCAAGAGGACTCGGGGGGTTACGAGCAGTACTTC	CASSQEDSGGYEQYF
TRBV7-8	once	TRBJ2-1	-	TGTGCCAGCAGCTTAAAAAGGGGTTTCTCCTACAATGAGCAGTTCTTC	CASSLKRGFSYNEQFF
TRBV6-5	few	TRBJ2-2	-	TGTGCCAGCAGTTACCACTCAGGGATTTCCACCGGGGAGCTGTTTTTT	CASSYHSGISTGELFF